This T cell receptor (beta chain) was observed in a study of shared T cell receptors in the human thymus. Trimming took off 0 bases at V and 0 bases at J, with 7 bases between the two ends. CDR3 size: 15 residues. Germline V gene lookup returns CDR1 SGDLS and CDR2 YYNGEE. Profiled with immunoSEQ multiplex PCR; TCRdb holds only in-frame clones, not every one. This sample has hundreds of thousands of clones, with roughly 94% found just once. The sequenced material came from thymocytes. The receptor was derived from a human donor. The chain uses TRBV9 and TRBJ2-4; maybe TRBD2 (6 bases). This CDR3 is CASSVGGVAKNIQYF. CDR3 DNA: TGTGCCAGCAGCGTAGGCGGGGTAGCCAAAAACATTCAGTACTTC.